A single sample gave rise to the 22 T cell receptor beta chains below, sequenced in a study of T cell repertoires in aging, cancer and after chemotherapy. TCR beta rearrangements were amplified from peripheral blood genomic DNA. A mixed TRB-A/B primer pool amplified rearranged TRB by multiplex touch-down PCR. Via MiXCR, TCRdb re-called the multiplex PCR reads, giving one row per CDR3 protein. In the table there are 2,000 to 3,000 distinct CDR3 sequences, about three fifths of which are singletons. The material sequenced was blood. Every receptor here comes from a human donor with a solid tumor.

This clonotype has just one count. The chain couples TRBV18 to TRBJ2-7; D not resolved. Germline-derived CDR1 and CDR2 are KGHSH and LQKENI. The V end was cut by 2 bases, the J end by 2 bases, with 10 bases between. The CDR3 runs 14 residues. The CDR3 loop reads CASSPEQLTYEQYF. In DNA, the CDR3 is TGTGCCAGCTCACCAGAACAGCTAACCTACGAGCAGTACTTC.

The rearrangement joins TRBV4-3 to TRBJ1-1, with 8 bases matching TRBD1. The ends lost 3 bases at V and 0 bases at J; junction bases unmatched: 3. Germline CDR1 LGHNA, CDR2 YSLEER. This CDR3 has 15 amino acids. The CDR3 coding sequence is TGCGCCAGCAGCCAGCAGACAGGGGTGAACACTGAAGCTTTCTTT. Its translation: CASSQQTGVNTEAFF.

This chain links TRBV12-3 or TRBV12-4 with TRBJ1-1; 7 nucleotides line up with TRBD1. There are 15 residues in the CDR3. Trimming took 5 bases from V and 3 from J; bases not matched to a gene: 9. The CDR3 nucleotides read TGTGCCAGCAGTCCCCAAGGGGGCGGGGACACTGAAGCTTTCTTT. Translation: CASSPQGGGDTEAFF.

The chain carries TRBV7-2 and TRBJ2-3; D uncertain. The germline V gene has CDR1 SGHTA and CDR2 FQGNSA. Trimming cost V 5 bases and J 4 bases, with 4 bases left between them. The CDR3 totals 11 residues. CDR3 region: CASSPADTQYF. The CDR3 DNA reads TGTGCCAGCAGCCCAGCAGATACGCAGTATTTT. The variable domain in full, completed from reference TRBV7-2 and TRBJ2-3, reads GAGVSQSPSNKVTEKGKDVELRCDPISGHTALYWYRQSLGQGLEFLIYFQGNSAPDKSGLPSDRFSAERTGGSVSTLTIQRTQQEDSAVYLCASSPADTQYFGPGTRLTVL.

This chain connects TRBV6-1 to TRBJ1-5; 9 positions match TRBD1. The V segment lost 2 bases and the J segment 1 base; nucleotides outside the gene matches: 18. This CDR3 has 21 residues. Germline V gene sequence: CDR1 MNHNS, CDR2 SASEGT. The CDR3 DNA follows: TGTGCCAGCAGTGAACCCCCACCGGGACAGGGACTAGGTGGGAGCAATCAGCCCCAGCATTTT. Translating gives CASSEPPPGQGLGGSNQPQHF.

The CDR3 loop reads CASSLGTGNSGNTIYF. The CDR3 DNA sequence: TGTGCCAGCTCACTGGGGACAGGCAACTCTGGAAACACCATATATTTT. This chain joins TRBV18 and TRBJ1-3, with 8 nucleotides matching TRBD1. J was trimmed by 0 bases and V by 4 bases; bases with no gene match: 5. The CDR3 is 16 amino acids. The germline V gene encodes CDR1 KGHSH and CDR2 LQKENI.

A few counts support this clonotype. The V call is TRBV5-6, the J call TRBJ2-1, with 9 bases aligning to TRBD2. CDR3 length: 16 amino acids. V was clipped by 4 bases and J by 8 bases; unmatched bases: 13. The germline gives CDR1 SGHDT, CDR2 YYEEEE. The CDR3 spells CASSVSLAGMLYEQFF. The CDR3 bases are TGTGCCAGCAGCGTGTCACTAGCGGGCATGTTATATGAGCAGTTCTTC.

The chain employs TRBV19 and TRBJ1-1, with D hard to call. The V gene's germline CDR1 is LNHDA and CDR2 SQIVND (reference sequence). This CDR3 region has 11 residues. Trimming shortened V by 8 bases and J by 5 bases, and 9 bases separated the two germline ends. The CDR3 nucleotides are TGTGCCAGTCCTGGGAATACTGAAGCTTTCTTT. Its translation: CASPGNTEAFF.

This clonotype is termed large (0.1 to 1%). The chain's CDR3 is CSVRAGQETQYF. The CDR3 bases are TGCAGCGTCAGAGCGGGGCAAGAGACCCAGTACTTC. The chain links TRBV29-1 to TRBJ2-5; 7 positions agree with TRBD2. Trimming took 6 bases from V and 2 from J; bases not matched to a gene: 3. The CDR3 length is 12 residues. Germline V CDR1 and CDR2: SQVTM, ANQGSEA.

As DNA, the CDR3 is TGTGCCAGCAGTTTTCGGAGCGCCAATGAAAAACTGTTTTTT. Amino acid sequence: CASSFRSANEKLFF. The rearrangement joins TRBV28 to TRBJ1-4, with D hard to call. The CDR3 has 14 amino acids. In germline, CDR1 is MDHEN, CDR2 SYDVKM. With 3 bases removed from V and 5 bases from J, the gap between germline ends came to 10 bases. The complete variable domain, with remaining parts taken from reference TRBV28 and TRBJ1-4, reads DVKVTQSSRYLVKRTGEKVFLECVQDMDHENMFWYRQDPGLGLRLIYFSYDVKMKEKGDIPEGYSVSREKKERFSLILESASTNQTSMYLCASSFRSANEKLFFGSGTQLSVL.

CDR3 sequence: CASTRTGPRNSPLHF. CDR3 sequence (DNA): TGTGCCAGTACAAGGACAGGGCCAAGAAATTCACCCCTCCACTTT. The gene calls are TRBV19 and TRBJ1-6; 8 nucleotides line up with TRBD1. The CDR3 contains 15 residues. V gave up 7 bases and J gave up 7 bases; unmatched junction bases: 9. Germline CDR1 is LNHDA and CDR2 is SQIVND (reference sequence).

J is TRBJ2-7 and V is TRBV7-2; D is ambiguous. Trimming stripped 1 base from V and 10 bases from J, with 11 bases between. The CDR3 is made up of 12 amino acids. The germline CDR1 and CDR2 sequences are SGHTA and FQGNSA. The CDR3 DNA is TGTGCCAGCAGCTTAGACTTAGCAATACAGTACTTC. Amino acids: CASSLDLAIQYF.

The chain carries TRBV30 and TRBJ2-1; TRBD2 matches at 8 bases. This CDR3 spans 15 amino acids. Germline CDR1 reads GTSNPN; CDR2 reads SVGIG (reference sequence). The J segment lost 6 bases and the V segment lost 0 bases, leaving 7 bases of the junction unmatched. CDR3 amino acids: CAWSVGAGASNEQFF. The CDR3 DNA is TGTGCCTGGAGTGTTGGAGCGGGAGCCTCCAATGAGCAGTTCTTC.

The J gene is TRBJ2-3, the V gene TRBV6-1, with D hard to call. V lost 8 bases and J lost 3, with 12 bases in between. The CDR3 is made up of 13 amino acids. Germline V gene sequence: CDR1 MNHNS, CDR2 SASEGT. The CDR3 loop reads CASSRGRTDTQYF. The CDR3 DNA reads TGTGCCAGCTCCCGAGGTCGGACAGATACGCAGTATTTT.

The chain joins TRBV19 to TRBJ2-2; 7 nucleotides match TRBD2. The junction had 6 bases not matched to a gene; V was cut back by 6 bases and J by 8 bases. The CDR3 is made up of 13 amino acids. Germline loops: CDR1 LNHDA, CDR2 SQIVND (reference sequence). The CDR3 nucleotides are TGTGCCAGTAGGCTGGCGGGAGCAGGGGAGCTGTTTTTT. Protein sequence: CASRLAGAGELFF.

This clonotype was detected only a few times. J is TRBJ2-1 and V is TRBV11-2; 10 bases are shared with TRBD2. Trimming removed 5 bases from V and 8 bases from J; junction bases left unmatched: 15. Germline CDR1 is SGHAT and CDR2 is FQNNGV. The CDR3 spans 17 residues. CDR3 in DNA: TGTGCCAGCAGCGCCGGGGACAGCGGGAGGGTACACTATGAGCAGTTCTTC. Translated, it gives CASSAGDSGRVHYEQFF.

The genes are TRBV6-1 and TRBJ2-5; D gene uncertain. Looked up from germline, CDR1 is MNHNS and CDR2 is SASEGT. V dropped 7 bases and J dropped 5 bases, with 17 bases sitting between them. This CDR3 is 14 amino acids long. The CDR3 sequence is CASTPRTMEETQYF. CDR3 coding DNA: TGTGCCAGCACCCCCCGAACTATGGAGGAGACCCAGTACTTC.

V and J are TRBV12-3 or TRBV12-4 and TRBJ2-7, with D perhaps matching TRBD1 (6 bases). This CDR3 is built from 14 residues. The V end lost 6 bases, the J end lost 3 bases, and 15 bases lay between the germline ends. The CDR3 DNA sequence: TGTGCCAGCAGCCTTCAGACAGGTGACTACGAGCAGTACTTC. It specifies CASSLQTGDYEQYF.

The chain joins TRBV20-1 to TRBJ1-1; D is unresolved. CDR1 is DFQATT and CDR2 is SNEGSKA in the germline V gene (reference sequence). The CDR3 spans 13 residues. V lost 7 bases to trimming and J lost 4 bases, with 16 bases between them. The CDR3 protein is CSVVRGVSTEAFF. In DNA form, the CDR3 reads TGCAGTGTCGTCCGCGGGGTTAGCACTGAAGCTTTCTTT.

V usage is TRBV11-1 and J usage is TRBJ2-7; D might be TRBD2 (6 bases). This CDR3 is 14 amino acids long. Germline CDR1 is SGHAT and CDR2 is FQDESV (reference sequence). V lost 2 bases, J lost 3 bases, and 11 bases lay in between. The CDR3 reads CASSLSAGVYEQYF. CDR3 DNA: TGTGCCAGCAGCTTATCAGCGGGTGTCTACGAGCAGTACTTC.

This clonotype is a singleton in its sample. This sequence joins TRBV20-1 and TRBJ2-2, with 8 nucleotides matching TRBD1. This CDR3 has 15 amino acids. Per the germline V gene, CDR1 is DFQATT and CDR2 is SNEGSKA (reference sequence). V was clipped by 5 bases and J by 2 bases; unmatched bases: 7. CDR3 bases: TGCAGTGCTTTAACCGGGACAGGAAACACCGGGGAGCTGTTTTTT. Its translation is CSALTGTGNTGELFF.

The J gene is TRBJ2-7, the V gene TRBV6-1, with a tentative D call TRBD2 (6 bases). CDR1 MNHNS and CDR2 SASEGT come from the germline V gene. V lost 9 bases and J 0 bases, leaving 12 bases between the germline ends. This CDR3 has 13 residues. This chain's CDR3 is CARGQRASYEQYF. CDR3 sequence (DNA): TGTGCCAGAGGCCAGCGGGCCTCCTACGAGCAGTACTTC.